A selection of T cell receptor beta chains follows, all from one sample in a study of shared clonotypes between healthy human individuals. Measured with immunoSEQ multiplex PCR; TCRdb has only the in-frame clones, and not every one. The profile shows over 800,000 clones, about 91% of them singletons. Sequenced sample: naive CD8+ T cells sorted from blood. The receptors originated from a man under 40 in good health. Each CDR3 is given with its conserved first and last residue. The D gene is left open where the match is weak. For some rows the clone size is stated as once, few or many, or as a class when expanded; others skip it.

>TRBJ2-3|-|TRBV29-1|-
CSVSRQADGTDTQYF
TGCAGCGTTAGTAGACAGGCGGACGGCACAGATACGCAGTATTTT
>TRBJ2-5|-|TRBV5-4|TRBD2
CASSLELAGTQPLQETQYF
TGTGCCAGCAGCTTGGAACTAGCGGGGACGCAACCCCTACAAGAGACCCAGTACTTC
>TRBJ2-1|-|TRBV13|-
CASSPLERANEQFF
TGTGCCAGCAGCCCCCTGGAGCGGGCCAATGAGCAGTTCTTC
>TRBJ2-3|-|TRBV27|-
CASTGPGLRQYF
TGTGCCAGCACTGGACCCGGACTTAGGCAGTATTTT
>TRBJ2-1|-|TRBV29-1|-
CSVEGGGTPQFF
TGCAGCGTTGAAGGGGGCGGTACTCCGCAGTTCTTC
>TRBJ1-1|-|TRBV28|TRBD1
CASRRGLTYSNTEAFF
TGTGCCAGTAGAAGGGGGCTCACATATAGTAACACTGAAGCTTTCTTT
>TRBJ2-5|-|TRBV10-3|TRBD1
CAIKGQGTQETQYF
TGTGCCATCAAAGGACAGGGAACACAAGAGACCCAGTACTTC
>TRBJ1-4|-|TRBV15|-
CATSREGWGATNEKLFF
TGTGCCACCAGCAGGGAGGGATGGGGTGCAACTAATGAAAAACTGTTTTTT
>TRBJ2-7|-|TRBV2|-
CASTGDTSYEQYF
TGTGCCAGCACAGGGGATACTAGCTACGAGCAGTACTTC
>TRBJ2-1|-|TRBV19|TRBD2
CASSSTSGRSNEQFF
TGTGCCAGTAGTAGCACTAGCGGGAGGTCCAATGAGCAGTTCTTC
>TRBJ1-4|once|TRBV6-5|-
CASSYSAYEKLFF
TGTGCCAGCAGTTACAGTGCGTATGAAAAACTGTTTTTT
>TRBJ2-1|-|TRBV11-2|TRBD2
CASRGAGGLNEQFF
TGTGCCAGCAGGGGAGCGGGAGGACTCAATGAGCAGTTCTTC
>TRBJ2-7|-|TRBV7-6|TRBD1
CASSLRQGGDEQYF
TGTGCCAGCAGCTTACGACAGGGTGGAGACGAGCAGTACTTC
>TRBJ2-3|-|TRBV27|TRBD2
CASGRLAGGRSTDTQYF
TGTGCCAGCGGGAGACTAGCGGGAGGGCGGTCGACAGATACGCAGTATTTT
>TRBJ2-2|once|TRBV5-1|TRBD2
CASSSRVLGTTHHTGELFF
TGCGCCAGCAGCTCTAGGGTTCTGGGGACTACCCATCACACCGGGGAGCTGTTTTTT
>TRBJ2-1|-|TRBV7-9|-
CASSLSGPNEQFF
TGTGCCAGCAGCTTAAGCGGGCCCAATGAGCAGTTCTTC
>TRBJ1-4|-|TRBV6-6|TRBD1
CASSIPDRGNEKLFF
TGTGCCAGCAGTATCCCCGACAGGGGTAATGAAAAACTGTTTTTT
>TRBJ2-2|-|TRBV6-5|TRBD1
CASSYSQGAGELFF
TGTGCCAGCAGTTATTCGCAGGGGGCCGGGGAGCTGTTTTTT
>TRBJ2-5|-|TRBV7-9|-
CASSFPTGRGETQYF
TGTGCCAGCAGCTTCCCCACGGGACGCGGGGAGACCCAGTACTTC
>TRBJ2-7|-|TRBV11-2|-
CASSFSIVSEHHYEQYF
TGTGCCAGCAGCTTTTCCATCGTGTCGGAGCATCATTACGAGCAGTACTTC
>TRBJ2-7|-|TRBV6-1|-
CASSESAEGQTVRYF
TGTGCCAGCAGTGAATCCGCGGAGGGCCAAACCGTGCGGTACTTC
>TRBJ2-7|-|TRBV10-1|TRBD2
CASRTLGLAFDYEQYF
TGCGCCAGCAGAACTCTGGGACTAGCGTTTGACTACGAGCAGTACTTC
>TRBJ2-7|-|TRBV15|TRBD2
CATSSPRLADSYEQYF
TGTGCCACCAGCAGTCCCCGCCTAGCGGACTCCTACGAGCAGTACTTC
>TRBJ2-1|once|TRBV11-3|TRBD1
CASSPGTGLLDEQFF
TGTGCCAGCAGTCCCGGGACAGGGCTCTTGGATGAGCAGTTCTTC
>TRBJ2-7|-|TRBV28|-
CASTRGLDEQYF
TGTGCCAGCACCCGGGGACTGGACGAGCAGTACTTC
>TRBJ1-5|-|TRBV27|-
CASSLSSGSQPQHF
TGTGCCAGCAGTTTATCCAGCGGGAGTCAGCCCCAGCATTTT
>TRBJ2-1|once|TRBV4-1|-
CASSQELTVTYNEQFF
TGCGCCAGCAGCCAAGAATTAACTGTAACCTACAATGAGCAGTTCTTC
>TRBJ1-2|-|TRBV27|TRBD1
CASSRDRDYGYTF
TGTGCCAGCAGTCGGGACAGGGACTATGGCTACACCTTC
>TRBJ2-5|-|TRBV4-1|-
CASSQEIWAADPQYF
TGCGCCAGCAGCCAAGAAATTTGGGCGGCGGACCCCCAGTACTTC
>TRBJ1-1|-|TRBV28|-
CASSLKFSNTEAFF
TGTGCCAGCAGTTTAAAGTTTTCGAACACTGAAGCTTTCTTT
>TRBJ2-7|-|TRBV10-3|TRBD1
CAISGDRDSKAYEQYF
TGTGCCATCAGTGGGGACCGGGACAGCAAAGCCTACGAGCAGTACTTC
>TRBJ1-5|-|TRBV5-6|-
CASRPNSNQPQHF
TGTGCCAGCCGACCCAATAGCAATCAGCCCCAGCATTTT
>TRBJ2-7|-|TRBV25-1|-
CATGKSEQYF
TGTGCCACCGGGAAGTCCGAGCAGTACTTC
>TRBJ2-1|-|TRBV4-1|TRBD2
CASSQVQTSGSTNEQFF
TGCGCCAGCAGCCAAGTCCAGACTAGCGGGAGCACTAATGAGCAGTTCTTC
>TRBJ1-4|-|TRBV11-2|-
CASNGPKTNEKLFF
TGTGCCAGCAATGGCCCCAAGACAAATGAAAAACTGTTTTTT
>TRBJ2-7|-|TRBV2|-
CASSDLRYEQYF
TGTGCCAGCAGTGACCTGAGGTACGAGCAGTACTTC
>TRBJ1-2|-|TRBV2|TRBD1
CASSERPGGYYGYTF
TGTGCCAGCAGTGAAAGGCCAGGGGGCTACTATGGCTACACCTTC
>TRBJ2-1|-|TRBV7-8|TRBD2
CASSLDSGTTPYNEQFF
TGTGCCAGCAGCTTAGACTCCGGGACTACCCCCTACAATGAGCAGTTCTTC
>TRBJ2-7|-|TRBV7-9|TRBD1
CASSLEGQGAIYEQYF
TGTGCCAGCAGCTTAGAGGGACAGGGGGCGATCTACGAGCAGTACTTC
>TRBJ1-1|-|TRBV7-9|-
CASSYTGSEAFF
TGTGCCAGCAGCTACACAGGGTCTGAAGCTTTCTTT
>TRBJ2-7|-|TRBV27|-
CASSLNRVYEQYF
TGTGCCAGCAGTTTAAACAGGGTCTACGAGCAGTACTTC
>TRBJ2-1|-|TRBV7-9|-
CASSGLGGGNEQFF
TGTGCCAGCAGCGGACTGGGGGGCGGGAATGAGCAGTTCTTC
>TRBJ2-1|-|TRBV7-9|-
CASSLATGRNEQFF
TGTGCCAGCAGCTTAGCGACAGGGAGGAATGAGCAGTTCTTC
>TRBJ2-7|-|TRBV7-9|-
CASSSTSSDDVPYSYEQYF
TGTGCCAGCAGCTCCACTAGCTCCGATGATGTACCCTACTCCTACGAGCAGTACTTC
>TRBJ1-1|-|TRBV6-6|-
CASSPMGSEAFF
TGTGCCAGCAGTCCCATGGGGTCGGAAGCTTTCTTT
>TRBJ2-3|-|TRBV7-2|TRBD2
CASSLAQGGLAGSTDTQYF
TGTGCCAGCAGCTTAGCGCAGGGGGGACTAGCGGGAAGCACAGATACGCAGTATTTT
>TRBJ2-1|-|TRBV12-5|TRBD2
CASVLYAGGYNEQFF
TGTGCTAGTGTTTTATACGCGGGAGGTTACAATGAGCAGTTCTTC
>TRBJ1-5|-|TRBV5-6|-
CASSLGSMGQPQHF
TGTGCCAGCAGCTTGGGAAGCATGGGGCAGCCCCAGCATTTT
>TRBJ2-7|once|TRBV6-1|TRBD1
CASSEWGTGRTYEQYF
TGTGCCAGCAGTGAGTGGGGGACAGGGAGAACCTACGAGCAGTACTTC
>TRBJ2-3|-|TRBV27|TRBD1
CASSLSSGGADTQYF
TGTGCCAGCAGTTTATCGTCAGGGGGCGCAGATACGCAGTATTTT
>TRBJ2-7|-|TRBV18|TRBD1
CASSPPGQNEQYF
TGTGCCAGCTCACCCCCGGGACAGAACGAGCAGTACTTC
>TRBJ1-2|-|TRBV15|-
CATSRVEVLNYGYTF
TGTGCCACCAGCAGAGTCGAAGTACTTAACTATGGCTACACCTTC
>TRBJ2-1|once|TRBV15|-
CATSPSRSYNEQFF
TGTGCCACCAGCCCCTCGAGGTCCTACAATGAGCAGTTCTTC
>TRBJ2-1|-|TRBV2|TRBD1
CASDRGNEQFF
TGTGCCAGCGACAGGGGCAATGAGCAGTTCTTC
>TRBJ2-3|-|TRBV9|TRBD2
CASSVEAGGLTDTQYF
TGTGCCAGCAGCGTAGAAGCGGGAGGACTCACAGATACGCAGTATTTT
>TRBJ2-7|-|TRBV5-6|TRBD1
CASSLIVQGAYEQYF
TGTGCCAGCAGCTTGATCGTACAGGGGGCCTACGAGCAGTACTTC
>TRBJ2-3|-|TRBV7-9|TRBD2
CASSITSGPSTDTQYF
TGTGCCAGCAGCATCACTAGCGGCCCTAGCACAGATACGCAGTATTTT
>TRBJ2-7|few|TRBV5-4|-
CASARGTTYEQYF
TGTGCCAGCGCCAGGGGTACTACCTACGAGCAGTACTTC
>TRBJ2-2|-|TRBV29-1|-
CSAVLTGVGTGELFF
TGCAGCGCAGTGCTTACTGGGGTAGGAACCGGGGAGCTGTTTTTT